Each of the 12 T cell receptor beta chains below was sequenced from the same sample in a study of shared clonotypes between healthy human individuals (dated by TCRdb to 2020 to 2021). Library generation was performed with the immunoSEQ multiplex PCR assay. TCRdb stores this immuneACCESS table with in-frame sequences only. Part of the clones is absent; in the studies checked, under half of the shortfall reflects unresolved V genes, and no reason is known for the rest. The sample table contains roughly 2.5 million clones; only one count was recorded for approximately 90% of them. Of the sample, about 0.13% falls within the top ten clones. Sequencing input: naive CD4+ T cells sorted from blood. Sample cell subset or site, as interpreted from the label and publication: CD45RA+ positively selected. These TCRs come from a man aged 18-30 years in good health.

The chain links TRBV2 to TRBJ1-4; D may be TRBD1 (5 bases). V was cut by 4 bases and J by 0 bases, with 9 bases left in between. CDR1 is SNHLY, CDR2 FYNNEI, per germline. The CDR3 has 15 amino acids. CDR3 amino acids: CASSVSGATNEKLFF. CDR3 nucleotides: TGTGCCAGCAGTGTATCGGGGGCAACTAATGAAAAACTGTTTTTT. The variable domain in full, with the rest retrieved from reference TRBV2 and TRBJ1-4, is EPEVTQTPSHQVTQMGQEVILRCVPISNHLYFYWYRQILGQKVEFLVSFYNNEISEKSEIFDDQFSVERPDGSNFTLKIRSTKLEDSAMYFCASSVSGATNEKLFFGSGTQLSVL.

This chain links TRBV21-1 with TRBJ2-7. TRBV21-1 is listed as a pseudogene. The CDR3 consists of 16 residues. Here the CDR3 DNA reads TGTGCCAGCAGCAAAGAAAAGGCCGAGTGCGTCGACGAGCAGTACTTC. Its translation is CASSKEKAECVDEQYF.

The chain joins TRBV7-2 to TRBJ2-7; 8 bases are a match to TRBD1. The CDR3 loop spans 13 amino acids. Germline V gene sequence: CDR1 SGHTA, CDR2 FQGNSA. J lost 5 bases, V lost 5 bases, and 5 bases had no gene match. CDR3 sequence: CASSARQGNEQYF. CDR3 in DNA: TGTGCCAGCAGCGCCAGACAGGGGAACGAGCAGTACTTC.

A word on this clone: Other DNA sequences in the same sample also yield this CDR3. The chain recombines TRBV2 with TRBJ1-5, with D tentatively TRBD1 (5 bases). The CDR3 length is 12 residues. Germline CDR1 SNHLY, CDR2 FYNNEI. Trimming removed 6 bases from V and 4 bases from J, with 7 bases in between. The chain's CDR3 is CASSTGNQPQHF. The CDR3, as DNA: TGTGCCAGCAGCACAGGTAATCAGCCCCAGCATTTT.

With regard to this clone: The same CDR3 also results from other DNA sequences found in this sample. This chain uses TRBV11-2 with TRBJ2-7; D remains unclear. In germline, CDR1 is SGHAT, CDR2 FQNNGV. V was trimmed by 3 bases and J by 1 base, leaving 10 bases between them. This CDR3 comprises 14 residues. The chain's CDR3 is CASSLAGASYEQYF. The CDR3 DNA reads TGTGCCAGCAGCTTGGCAGGCGCATCCTACGAGCAGTACTTC.

A single count supports this clone. The chain couples TRBV19 to TRBJ1-1; tentative D call: TRBD1 (6 bases). V was trimmed by 3 bases and J by 4 bases, leaving 9 bases between them. This CDR3 has 13 residues. Looked up from germline, CDR1 is LNHDA and CDR2 is SQIVND (reference sequence). The CDR3 sequence is CASSIPGATEAFF. In nucleotides, the CDR3 is TGTGCCAGTAGTATTCCGGGGGCCACTGAAGCTTTCTTT.

The chain uses TRBV10-3 and TRBJ1-4, with 7 positions matching TRBD1. This CDR3 is 13 amino acids long. Germline V CDR1 and CDR2: ENHRY, SYGVKD. Unmatched junction bases numbered 5, after V lost 5 bases and J lost 8 bases. CDR3 bases: TGTGCCATCAGTTTGACAGGGAGGGAAAAACTGTTTTTT. It codes for CAISLTGREKLFF.

V and J are TRBV5-4 and TRBJ2-4, with 10 bases fitting TRBD2. V gave up 1 base and J gave up 3 bases; unmatched junction bases: 1. Germline lookup yields CDR1 SGHNT and CDR2 YYREEE (reference sequence). CDR3 length: 15 residues. For the CDR3, the DNA is TGTGCCAGCAGCTTGAGCGGGGGGGGCAAAAACATTCAGTACTTC. It translates to CASSLSGGGKNIQYF. Looking up the rest from reference TRBV5-4 and TRBJ2-4 gives the full variable domain: ETGVTQSPTHLIKTRGQQVTLRCSSQSGHNTVSWYQQALGQGPQFIFQYYREEENGRGNFPPRFSGLQFPNYSSELNVNALELDDSALYLCASSLSGGGKNIQYFGAGTRLSVL.

This chain joins TRBV21-1 and TRBJ1-1; the D call TRBD1 from the table was never checked on the DNA. TRBV21-1 constitutes a pseudogene. The CDR3 length is 12 residues. DNA of the CDR3: TGTGCCAGCAGCAAAGAGGGGTTTCAAGCTTTCTTT. The encoded protein is CASSKEGFQAFF.

This chain links TRBV6-1 with TRBJ1-4; no definite D call. CDR1 and CDR2 from the germline V gene are MNHNS and SASEGT. The V end was cut by 2 bases, the J end by 1 base, with 11 bases between. The CDR3 is 16 residues long. The DNA for the CDR3 is TGTGCCAGCAGTGAACTAGTTGGCCTAACTAATGAAAAACTGTTTTTT. Protein product: CASSELVGLTNEKLFF.

About this clone itself: A read error may produce the germline difference seen at one junction end. The chain links TRBV7-7 to TRBJ2-2; 9 positions agree with TRBD1. Per the germline V gene, CDR1 is SSHAT and CDR2 is FNYEAQ (reference sequence). This CDR3 is 15 amino acids long. The chain's CDR3 is CASSRDRVNTGELFF. The CDR3 DNA reads as TGTGCTAGCAGCAGGGACAGGGTGAACACCGGGGAGCTGTTTTTT.

The chain combines TRBV28 with TRBJ1-3; D may be TRBD1 (5 bases). This CDR3 region has 17 residues. V was trimmed by 5 bases and J by 0 bases, leaving 17 bases between them. Germline V gene sequence: CDR1 MDHEN, CDR2 SYDVKM. In DNA form, the CDR3 reads TGTGCCAGCAGTGAACGGGGGACTGCGAGCTCTGGAAACACCATATATTTT. Protein product: CASSERGTASSGNTIYF.